This T cell receptor beta chain is from a study of blood T cell repertoires in COVID-19. Study summary: There were acute and convalescent COVID-19 samples, and they came from the United States, Italy and Spain. Sources were T cells, B-cell-depleted T cells, or PBMCs; the material itself was cDNA or gDNA.

V shed 6 bases and J shed 0 bases, with 11 bases lying between them. Germline loops: CDR1 LGHDT, CDR2 YNNKEL (reference sequence). The CDR3 length is 14 residues. The table came from immunoSEQ multiplex PCR; TCRdb's copy has only in-frame clones and leaves some out. Of 95,000 to 100,000 clones listed, roughly 89% are singletons. Sample: peripheral blood. The TCR was taken from a human donor with COVID-19, enrolled during active disease. The donor label of this sample is uncertain. The chain recombines TRBV3-1 (or the pseudogene TRBV3-2) with TRBJ1-1; D unresolved. CDR3 nucleotide sequence: TGTGCCAGCAGTCCCCGAGGATTGAACACTGAAGCTTTCTTT. This codes for CASSPRGLNTEAFF.